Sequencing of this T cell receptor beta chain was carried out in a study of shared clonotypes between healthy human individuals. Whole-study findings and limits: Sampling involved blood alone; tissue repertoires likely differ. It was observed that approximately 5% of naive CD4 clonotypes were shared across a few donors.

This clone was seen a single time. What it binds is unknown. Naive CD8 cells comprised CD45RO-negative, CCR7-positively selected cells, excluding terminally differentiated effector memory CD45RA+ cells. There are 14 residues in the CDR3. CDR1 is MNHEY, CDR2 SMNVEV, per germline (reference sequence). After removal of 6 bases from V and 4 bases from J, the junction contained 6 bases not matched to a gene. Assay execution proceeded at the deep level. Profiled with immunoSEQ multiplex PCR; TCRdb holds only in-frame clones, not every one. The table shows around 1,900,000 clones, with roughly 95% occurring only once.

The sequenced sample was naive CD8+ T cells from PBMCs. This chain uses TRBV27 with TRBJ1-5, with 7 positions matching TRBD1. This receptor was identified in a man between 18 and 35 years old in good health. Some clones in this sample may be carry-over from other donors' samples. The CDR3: CASSRQGRNQPQHF. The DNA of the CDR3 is TGTGCCAGCAGCAGACAGGGAAGAAATCAGCCCCAGCATTTT.